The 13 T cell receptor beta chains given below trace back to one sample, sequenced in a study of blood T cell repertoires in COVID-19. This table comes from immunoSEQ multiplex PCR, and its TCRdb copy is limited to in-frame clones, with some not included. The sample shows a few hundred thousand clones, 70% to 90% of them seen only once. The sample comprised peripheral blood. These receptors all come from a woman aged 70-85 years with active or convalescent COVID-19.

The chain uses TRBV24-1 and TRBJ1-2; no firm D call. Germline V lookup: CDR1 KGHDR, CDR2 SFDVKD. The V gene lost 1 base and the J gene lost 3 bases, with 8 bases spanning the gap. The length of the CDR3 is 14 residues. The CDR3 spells CATSDLAGDYGYTF. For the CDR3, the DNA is TGTGCCACCAGTGATTTAGCGGGAGACTATGGCTACACCTTC.

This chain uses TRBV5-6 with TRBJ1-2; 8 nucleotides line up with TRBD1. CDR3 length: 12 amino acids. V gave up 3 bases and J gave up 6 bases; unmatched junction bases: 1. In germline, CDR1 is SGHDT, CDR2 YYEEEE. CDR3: CASSWTGNGYTF. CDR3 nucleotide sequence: TGTGCCAGCAGCTGGACAGGGAATGGCTACACCTTC.

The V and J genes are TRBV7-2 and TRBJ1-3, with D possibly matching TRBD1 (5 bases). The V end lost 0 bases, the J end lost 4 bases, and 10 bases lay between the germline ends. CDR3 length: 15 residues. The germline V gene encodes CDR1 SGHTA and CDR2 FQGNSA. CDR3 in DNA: TGTGCCAGCAGCTTAGCCGTAGGGGCCGGAAACACCATATATTTT. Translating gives CASSLAVGAGNTIYF.

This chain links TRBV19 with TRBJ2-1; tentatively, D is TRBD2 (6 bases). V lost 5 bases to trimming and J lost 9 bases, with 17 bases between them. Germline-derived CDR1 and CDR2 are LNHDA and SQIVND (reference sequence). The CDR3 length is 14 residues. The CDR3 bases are TGTGCCAGTAGTCAGGACGGGGGAATAAGTGAGCAGTTCTTC. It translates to CASSQDGGISEQFF.

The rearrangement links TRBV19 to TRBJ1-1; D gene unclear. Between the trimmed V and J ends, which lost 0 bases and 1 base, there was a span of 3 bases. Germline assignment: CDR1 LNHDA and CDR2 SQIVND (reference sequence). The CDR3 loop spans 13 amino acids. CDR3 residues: CASSIDRNTEAFF. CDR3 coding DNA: TGTGCCAGTAGTATAGATCGGAACACTGAAGCTTTCTTT.

Written as DNA, the CDR3 is TGTGCCAGCAGCTTGGAATCTCGGAGGGGAAGTAGGGCTTTCTTT. Translated, it gives CASSLESRRGSRAFF. This sequence joins TRBV5-8 and TRBJ1-1; D possibly corresponds to TRBD1 (5 bases). From germline, CDR1 is SGHTS and CDR2 YDEGEE. The CDR3 has 15 residues. V lost 0 bases and J 11 bases, leaving 20 bases between the germline ends.

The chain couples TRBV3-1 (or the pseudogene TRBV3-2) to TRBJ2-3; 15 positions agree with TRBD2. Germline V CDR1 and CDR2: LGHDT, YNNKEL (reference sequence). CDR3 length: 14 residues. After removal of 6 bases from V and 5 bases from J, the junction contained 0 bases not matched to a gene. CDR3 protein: CASRGLAGGDTQYF. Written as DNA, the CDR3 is TGTGCCAGCAGGGGACTAGCGGGGGGAGATACGCAGTATTTT.

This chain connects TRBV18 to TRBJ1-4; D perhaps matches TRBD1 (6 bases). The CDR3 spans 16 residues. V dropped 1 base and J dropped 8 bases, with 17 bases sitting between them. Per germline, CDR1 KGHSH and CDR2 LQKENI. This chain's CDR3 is CASSPRQQQRGEKLFF. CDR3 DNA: TGTGCCAGCTCACCACGACAACAGCAAAGGGGGGAAAAACTGTTTTTT.

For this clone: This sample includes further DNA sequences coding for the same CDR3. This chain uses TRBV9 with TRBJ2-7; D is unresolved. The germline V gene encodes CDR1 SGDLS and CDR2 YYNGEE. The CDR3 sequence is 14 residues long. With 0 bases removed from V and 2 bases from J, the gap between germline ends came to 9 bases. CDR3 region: CASSVEVEPYEQYF. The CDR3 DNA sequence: TGTGCCAGCAGCGTAGAAGTGGAGCCCTACGAGCAGTACTTC.

DNA for the CDR3: TGTGCCAGTAGTGTTACAGGGAGCGGAGGCTACACCTTC. This translates into CASSVTGSGGYTF. The rearrangement uses TRBV19 and TRBJ1-2, with D possibly TRBD1 on 6 matching bases. This CDR3 has 13 residues. V lost 5 bases, J lost 8 bases, and 15 bases lay in between. Germline assignment: CDR1 LNHDA and CDR2 SQIVND (reference sequence). The complete variable domain, with remaining parts taken from reference TRBV19 and TRBJ1-2, reads DGGITQSPKYLFRKEGQNVTLSCEQNLNHDAMYWYRQDPGQGLRLIYYSQIVNDFQKGDIAEGYSVSREKKESFPLTVTSAQKNPTAFYLCASSVTGSGGYTFGSGTRLTVV.

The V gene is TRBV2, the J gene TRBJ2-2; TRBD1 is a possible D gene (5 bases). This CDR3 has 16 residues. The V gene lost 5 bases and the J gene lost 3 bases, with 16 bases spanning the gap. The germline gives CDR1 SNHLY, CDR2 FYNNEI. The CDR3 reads CASSLQGSSHTGELFF. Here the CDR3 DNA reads TGTGCCAGCAGTCTCCAGGGAAGTTCCCACACCGGGGAGCTGTTTTTT.

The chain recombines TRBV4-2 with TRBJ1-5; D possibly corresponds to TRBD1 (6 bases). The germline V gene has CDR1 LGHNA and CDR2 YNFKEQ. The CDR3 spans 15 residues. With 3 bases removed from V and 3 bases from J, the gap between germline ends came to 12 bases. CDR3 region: CASSQRGGTNQPQHF. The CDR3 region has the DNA TGTGCCAGCAGCCAGAGAGGGGGAACCAATCAGCCCCAGCATTTT.

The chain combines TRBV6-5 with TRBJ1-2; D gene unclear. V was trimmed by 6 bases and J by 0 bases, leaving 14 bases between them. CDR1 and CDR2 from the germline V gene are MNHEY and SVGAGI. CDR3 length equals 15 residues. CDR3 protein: CASRGAPIANYGYTF. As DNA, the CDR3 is TGTGCCAGCAGGGGAGCCCCCATCGCTAACTATGGCTACACCTTC.